A single T cell receptor (beta chain) is shown here with its context. Antigen unknown. The junction departs from the called germline gene at one end, perhaps through a read error. The data are from a study of response to subunit inactivated influenza vaccine. The CDR3 loop spans 12 amino acids. Germline loops: CDR1 LNHNV, CDR2 YYDKDF (reference sequence). One entry per CDR3 protein results from TCRdb running MiXCR on the RT-PCR reads. The data show around 300,000 distinct CDR3 sequences, with roughly 22% seen just once and 9% to 12% held by the top ten. Study-wide findings and caveats: With each seasonal influenza vaccination, the authors suggested, few new T cells are recruited.

The source material was PBMCs from blood, sampled approximately 22 months after vaccination. The chain employs TRBV15 and TRBJ2-3; TRBD2 might be the D (5 bases). The source of this sequence is a man between 50 and 75 years old who received an inactivated influenza vaccine. The CDR3 DNA reads as TGTGCCACCAGCAGAGAGAGGGATACCCAGTATTTT. Its translation: CATSRERDTQYF.